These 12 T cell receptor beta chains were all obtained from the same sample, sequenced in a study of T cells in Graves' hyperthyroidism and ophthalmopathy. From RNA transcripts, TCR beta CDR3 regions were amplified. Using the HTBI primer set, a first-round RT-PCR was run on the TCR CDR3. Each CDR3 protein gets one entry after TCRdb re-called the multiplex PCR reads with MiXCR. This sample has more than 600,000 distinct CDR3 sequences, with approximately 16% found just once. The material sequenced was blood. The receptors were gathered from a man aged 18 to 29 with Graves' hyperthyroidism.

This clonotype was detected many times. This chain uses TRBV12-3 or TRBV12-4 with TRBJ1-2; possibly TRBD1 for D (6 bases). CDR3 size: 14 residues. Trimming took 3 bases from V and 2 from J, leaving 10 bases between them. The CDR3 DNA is TGTGCCAGCAGTTTTGGGGGACAAAACTATGGCTACACCTTC. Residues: CASSFGGQNYGYTF.

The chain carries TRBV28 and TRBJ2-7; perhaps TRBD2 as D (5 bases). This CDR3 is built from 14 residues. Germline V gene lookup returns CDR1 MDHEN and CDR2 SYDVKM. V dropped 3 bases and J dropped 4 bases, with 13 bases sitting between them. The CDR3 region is CASSFGLARYEQYF. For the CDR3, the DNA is TGTGCCAGCAGTTTTGGGCTAGCTCGGTACGAGCAGTACTTC.

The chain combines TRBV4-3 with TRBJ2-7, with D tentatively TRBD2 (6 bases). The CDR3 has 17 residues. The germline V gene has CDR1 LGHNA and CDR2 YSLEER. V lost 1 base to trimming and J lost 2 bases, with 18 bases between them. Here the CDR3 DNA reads TGCGCCAGCAGCCAAGGGCGGAGGAGGGACTTGACCTACGAGCAGTACTTC. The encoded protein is CASSQGRRRDLTYEQYF.

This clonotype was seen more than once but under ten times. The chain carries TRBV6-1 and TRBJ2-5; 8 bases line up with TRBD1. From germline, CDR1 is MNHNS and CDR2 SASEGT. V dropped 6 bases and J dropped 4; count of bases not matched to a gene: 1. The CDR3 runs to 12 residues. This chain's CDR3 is CASSQGAETQYF. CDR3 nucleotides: TGTGCCAGCAGCCAGGGGGCAGAGACCCAGTACTTC.

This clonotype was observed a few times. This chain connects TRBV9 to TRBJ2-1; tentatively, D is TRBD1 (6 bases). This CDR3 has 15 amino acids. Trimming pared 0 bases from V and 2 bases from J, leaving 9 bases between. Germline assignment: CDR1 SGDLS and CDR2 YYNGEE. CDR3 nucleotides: TGTGCCAGCAGCGTAGGGACAGCACCCTACAATGAGCAGTTCTTC. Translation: CASSVGTAPYNEQFF.

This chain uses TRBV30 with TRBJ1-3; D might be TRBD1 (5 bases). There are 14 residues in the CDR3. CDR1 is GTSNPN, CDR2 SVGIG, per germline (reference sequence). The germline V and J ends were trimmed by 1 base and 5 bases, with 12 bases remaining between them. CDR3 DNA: TGTGCCTGGAGTGGGGTGGGACTGAGAAACACCATATATTTT. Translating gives CAWSGVGLRNTIYF.

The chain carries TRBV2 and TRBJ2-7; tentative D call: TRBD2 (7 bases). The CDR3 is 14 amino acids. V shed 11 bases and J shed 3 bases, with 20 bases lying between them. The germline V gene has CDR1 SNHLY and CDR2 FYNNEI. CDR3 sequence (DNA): TGTGCCGGCGGTACGGGGGGACACAACTACGAGCAGTACTTC. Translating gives CAGGTGGHNYEQYF.

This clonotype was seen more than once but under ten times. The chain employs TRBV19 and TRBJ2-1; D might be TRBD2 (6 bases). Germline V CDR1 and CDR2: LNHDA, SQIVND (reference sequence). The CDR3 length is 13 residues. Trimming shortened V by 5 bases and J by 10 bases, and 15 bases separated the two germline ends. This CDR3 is CASSPLNGREQFF. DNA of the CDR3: TGTGCCAGTAGTCCCTTGAACGGGAGAGAGCAGTTCTTC.

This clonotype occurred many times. The DNA for the CDR3 is TGCAGTGCTAGAGAGAGACGGGTCGAGCAGTACTTC. Translating it yields CSARERRVEQYF. This chain joins TRBV20-1 and TRBJ2-7; D remains ambiguous. Trimming took 0 bases from V and 6 from J, leaving 9 bases between them. CDR1 is DFQATT, CDR2 SNEGSKA, per germline (reference sequence). The CDR3 covers 12 residues.

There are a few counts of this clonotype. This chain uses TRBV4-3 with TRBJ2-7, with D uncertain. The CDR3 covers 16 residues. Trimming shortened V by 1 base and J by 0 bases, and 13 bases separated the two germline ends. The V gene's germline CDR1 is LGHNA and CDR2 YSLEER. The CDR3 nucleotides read TGCGCCAGCAGCCAAGGACACGCACCTAGCTCCTACGAGCAGTACTTC. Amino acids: CASSQGHAPSSYEQYF.

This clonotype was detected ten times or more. The CDR3 coding sequence is TGTGCCAGCAGCCCTCTACCATACCAAGAGACCCAGTACTTC. Protein product: CASSPLPYQETQYF. The chain carries TRBV28 and TRBJ2-5, with D hard to call. The germline gives CDR1 MDHEN, CDR2 SYDVKM. Deletions cut 6 bases from V and 0 bases from J, with 11 bases between. The CDR3 loop spans 14 amino acids.

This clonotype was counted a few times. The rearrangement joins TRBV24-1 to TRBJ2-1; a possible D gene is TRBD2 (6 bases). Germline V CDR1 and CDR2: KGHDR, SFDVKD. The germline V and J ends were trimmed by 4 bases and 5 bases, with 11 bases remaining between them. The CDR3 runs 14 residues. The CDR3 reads CATSEWTNNNEQFF. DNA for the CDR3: TGTGCCACCAGTGAATGGACTAACAACAATGAGCAGTTCTTC.